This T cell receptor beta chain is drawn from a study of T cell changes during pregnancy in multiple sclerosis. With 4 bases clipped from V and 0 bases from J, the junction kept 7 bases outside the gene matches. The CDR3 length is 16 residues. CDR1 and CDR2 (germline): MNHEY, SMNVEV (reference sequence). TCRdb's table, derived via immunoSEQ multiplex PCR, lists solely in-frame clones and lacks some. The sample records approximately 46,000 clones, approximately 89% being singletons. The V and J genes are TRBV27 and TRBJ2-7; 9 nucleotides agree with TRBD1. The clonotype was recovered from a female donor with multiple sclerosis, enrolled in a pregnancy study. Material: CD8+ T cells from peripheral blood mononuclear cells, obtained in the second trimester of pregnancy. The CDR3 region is CASSSHRGLGSYEQYF. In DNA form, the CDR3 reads TGTGCCAGCAGTTCCCACAGGGGGCTCGGCTCCTACGAGCAGTACTTC.